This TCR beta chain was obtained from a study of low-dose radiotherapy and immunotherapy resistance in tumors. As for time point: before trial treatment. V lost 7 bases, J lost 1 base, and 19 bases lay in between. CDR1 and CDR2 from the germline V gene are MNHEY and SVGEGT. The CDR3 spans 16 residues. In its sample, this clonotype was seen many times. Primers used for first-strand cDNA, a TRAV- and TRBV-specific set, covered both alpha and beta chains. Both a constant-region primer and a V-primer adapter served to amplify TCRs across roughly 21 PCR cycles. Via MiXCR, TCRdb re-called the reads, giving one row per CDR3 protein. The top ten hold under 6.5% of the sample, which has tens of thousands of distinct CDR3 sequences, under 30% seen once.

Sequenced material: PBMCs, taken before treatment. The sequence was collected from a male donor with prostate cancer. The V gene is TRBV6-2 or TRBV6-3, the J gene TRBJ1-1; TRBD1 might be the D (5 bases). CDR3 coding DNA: TGTGCCAGCATTCCTACTGGGTGGGGACCGAACACTGAAGCTTTCTTT. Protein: CASIPTGWGPNTEAFF.